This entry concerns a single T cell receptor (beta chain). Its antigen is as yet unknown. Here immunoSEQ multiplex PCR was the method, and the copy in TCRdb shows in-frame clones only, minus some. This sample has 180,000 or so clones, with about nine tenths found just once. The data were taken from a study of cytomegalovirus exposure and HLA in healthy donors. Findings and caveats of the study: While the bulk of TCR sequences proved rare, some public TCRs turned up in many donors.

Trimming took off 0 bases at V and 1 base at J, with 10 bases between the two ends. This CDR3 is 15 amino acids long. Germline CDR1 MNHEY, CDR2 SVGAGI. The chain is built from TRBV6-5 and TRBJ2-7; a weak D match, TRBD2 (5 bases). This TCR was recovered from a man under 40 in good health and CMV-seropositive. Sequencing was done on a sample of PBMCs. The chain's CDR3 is CASSYSFEGSYEQYF. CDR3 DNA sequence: TGTGCCAGCAGTTACTCTTTTGAGGGATCCTACGAGCAGTACTTC.